These T cell receptor beta chains were read from a single sample in a study of blood T cell repertoires in COVID-19. Assay: immunoSEQ multiplex PCR; the TCRdb copy retains only in-frame clones and omits some. The data show 150,000 to 170,000 clones, 65% to 90% seen once. The sequenced sample was peripheral blood. These receptor sequences come from a woman aged 55-75 years with COVID-19, enrolled during active disease. Both conserved end residues are part of each CDR3. A D gene is named only where the DNA matches it firmly. Some rows have no size entry. The others give once, few or many, or a class for an expanded clone.

V gene: TRBV2
J gene: TRBJ1-1
D gene: .
clone size: once
CDR3 length: 14
CDR3 protein: CASSAARKNTEAFF
CDR3 DNA: TGTGCCAGCAGTGCAGCGCGAAAGAACACTGAAGCTTTCTTT

V gene: TRBV18
J gene: TRBJ2-1
D gene: TRBD2
clone size: .
CDR3 length: 15
CDR3 protein: CASSPQRGDYNEQFF
CDR3 DNA: TGTGCCAGCTCACCACAGCGGGGGGATTACAATGAGCAGTTCTTC

V gene: TRBV19
J gene: TRBJ1-2
D gene: .
clone size: .
CDR3 length: 15
CDR3 protein: CASIGRDNSNYGYTF
CDR3 DNA: TGTGCCAGTATCGGGAGGGACAATTCTAACTATGGCTACACCTTC

V gene: TRBV12-3/TRBV12-4
J gene: TRBJ1-2
D gene: .
clone size: .
CDR3 length: 12
CDR3 protein: CASSSQGYGYTF
CDR3 DNA: TGTGCCAGCAGTTCACAGGGTTATGGCTACACCTTC

V gene: TRBV7-2
J gene: TRBJ2-7
D gene: TRBD2
clone size: .
CDR3 length: 17
CDR3 protein: CASSLVASASGIYEQYF
CDR3 DNA: TGTGCCAGCAGCTTAGTTGCCTCGGCTAGCGGGATCTACGAGCAGTACTTC

V gene: TRBV2
J gene: TRBJ1-6
D gene: .
clone size: once
CDR3 length: 13
CDR3 protein: CASSARDASPLHF
CDR3 DNA: TGTGCCAGCAGTGCGCGGGACGCGTCACCCCTCCACTTT

V gene: TRBV6-2/TRBV6-3
J gene: TRBJ2-1
D gene: .
clone size: .
CDR3 length: 13
CDR3 protein: CASSYSEYNEQFF
CDR3 DNA: TGTGCCAGCAGTTACTCCGAGTACAATGAGCAGTTCTTC

V gene: TRBV6-6
J gene: TRBJ1-2
D gene: TRBD1
clone size: .
CDR3 length: 19
CDR3 protein: CASSGSPRDRVEPNYGYTF
CDR3 DNA: TGTGCCAGCAGTGGATCTCCCCGGGACAGGGTAGAGCCTAACTATGGCTACACCTTC

V gene: TRBV27
J gene: TRBJ1-1
D gene: .
clone size: .
CDR3 length: 14
CDR3 protein: CASSWKGGGYEAFF
CDR3 DNA: TGTGCCAGCAGTTGGAAGGGAGGGGGGTATGAAGCTTTCTTT

V gene: TRBV6-5
J gene: TRBJ1-3
D gene: .
clone size: few
CDR3 length: 14
CDR3 protein: CASRPTGKLNTIYF
CDR3 DNA: TGTGCCAGCAGGCCCACAGGGAAGCTGAACACCATATATTTT

V gene: TRBV19
J gene: TRBJ2-1
D gene: TRBD2
clone size: .
CDR3 length: 19
CDR3 protein: CASSIVLRGLAGGGNEQFF
CDR3 DNA: TGTGCCAGTAGTATAGTGTTGCGAGGGCTAGCGGGAGGGGGGAATGAGCAGTTCTTC

V gene: TRBV12-3/TRBV12-4
J gene: TRBJ1-3
D gene: .
clone size: .
CDR3 length: 13
CDR3 protein: CASSLRGGNTIYF
CDR3 DNA: TGTGCCAGCAGTTTACGGGGGGGAAACACCATATATTTT

V gene: TRBV19
J gene: TRBJ2-3
D gene: TRBD1
clone size: .
CDR3 length: 16
CDR3 protein: CASSPRTGFSTDTQYF
CDR3 DNA: TGTGCCAGTAGTCCTCGGACAGGGTTTAGCACAGATACGCAGTATTTT